The 30 T cell receptor beta chains reported below all come from one sample, sequenced in a study of T cell repertoires in cytomegalovirus infection. Their cognate antigens are unknown. TCRdb called the reads again in MiXCR, with one record for every CDR3 protein. The sample has about 500,000 distinct CDR3 sequences, roughly a third seen once. Sequenced material: cultured PBMCs, taken from culture after CMV antigen stimulation. Every receptor here comes from a human donor in good health (CMV status not recorded). Some clones in this sample may be carry-over from other donors' samples.

The CDR3 protein is CASSLGGGSGNTIYF. CDR3 nucleotide sequence: TGTGCCAGCAGTCTCGGCGGTGGCTCTGGAAACACCATATATTTT. V and J are TRBV12-3 or TRBV12-4 and TRBJ1-3; D gene ambiguous. This CDR3 has 15 amino acids. V lost 5 bases to trimming and J lost 0 bases, with 11 bases between them.

This clonotype showed up just once. The chain employs TRBV10-3 and TRBJ2-7; 14 positions match TRBD2. The trim removed 5 bases at V and 2 bases at J, leaving 11 bases unmatched. The CDR3 is made up of 18 amino acids. Looked up from germline, CDR1 is ENHRY and CDR2 is SYGVKD. The CDR3 sequence is CAISRRLAGGENTYEQYF. The CDR3 nucleotides read TGTGCCATCAGTCGAAGACTAGCGGGAGGGGAGAACACCTACGAGCAGTACTTC.

The J gene is TRBJ1-2, the V gene TRBV30, with a weak D call TRBD1 (6 bases). CDR3 size: 14 residues. Germline V gives CDR1 GTSNPN, CDR2 SVGIG (reference sequence). The ends were cut back, 1 base at V and 5 bases at J, with 14 bases in the middle. The CDR3 reads CAWSGHREGYGYTF. In DNA, the CDR3 is TGTGCCTGGAGTGGGCACAGGGAGGGTTATGGCTACACCTTC.

Many counts were recorded for this clonotype. The chain employs TRBV7-2 and TRBJ1-1; 7 positions agree with TRBD1. V was clipped by 2 bases and J by 5 bases; unmatched bases: 11. Germline CDR1 is SGHTA and CDR2 is FQGNSA. The CDR3 spans 16 residues. The CDR3 DNA follows: TGTGCCAGCAGCTTAAACAGGGGCCTATCCGATACTGAAGCTTTCTTT. Amino acids: CASSLNRGLSDTEAFF. The whole variable domain, remainder taken from reference TRBV7-2 and TRBJ1-1, is GAGVSQSPSNKVTEKGKDVELRCDPISGHTALYWYRQSLGQGLEFLIYFQGNSAPDKSGLPSDRFSAERTGGSVSTLTIQRTQQEDSAVYLCASSLNRGLSDTEAFFGQGTRLTVV.

The rearrangement joins TRBV20-1 to TRBJ2-1; 9 bases are a match to TRBD1. Germline V gives CDR1 DFQATT, CDR2 SNEGSKA (reference sequence). The CDR3 runs to 15 residues. Trimming removed 3 bases from V and 4 bases from J; junction bases left unmatched: 7. CDR3 region: CSASLTGGVYNEQFF. The CDR3 DNA is TGCAGTGCTAGCCTGACAGGGGGTGTTTACAATGAGCAGTTCTTC.

The V gene is TRBV3-1, the J gene TRBJ2-2; 13 bases fit TRBD2. Germline CDR1 reads LGHDT; CDR2 reads YNNKEL (reference sequence). The CDR3 totals 18 residues. V dropped 4 bases and J dropped 6; count of bases not matched to a gene: 11. The chain's CDR3 is CASSRQGLAGWGAGELFF. The CDR3 DNA sequence: TGTGCCAGCAGCCGCCAGGGACTAGCGGGGTGGGGAGCCGGGGAGCTGTTTTTT.

This clonotype has a handful of counts. The rearrangement links TRBV11-2 to TRBJ2-5; 9 positions match TRBD2. Germline loops: CDR1 SGHAT, CDR2 FQNNGV. J gave up 6 bases and V 5 bases, and 7 bases lay outside the gene matches. The CDR3 is 14 amino acids. DNA for the CDR3: TGTGCCAGCAGCCTTAGCGGGAGCACGCAGACCCAGTACTTC. The encoded protein is CASSLSGSTQTQYF.

CDR3 sequence reads: CASSQVLAGIYNEQFF. The CDR3 DNA is TGTGCCAGCAGCCAAGTTCTAGCGGGAATTTACAATGAGCAGTTCTTC. This chain connects TRBV3-1 to TRBJ2-1; 9 nucleotides match TRBD2. After removal of 1 base from V and 4 bases from J, the junction contained 5 bases not matched to a gene. CDR1 and CDR2 from the germline V gene are LGHDT and YNNKEL (reference sequence). The CDR3 is 16 amino acids.

This clonotype has ten or more counts. The chain combines TRBV20-1 with TRBJ2-2, with TRBD1 matching 8 bases. This CDR3 is 16 amino acids long. V lost 1 base, J lost 4 bases, and 8 bases stayed unmatched. Germline CDR1 and CDR2: DFQATT and SNEGSKA (reference sequence). Here the CDR3 reads CSARGRGQGGTGELFF. The CDR3 region has the DNA TGCAGTGCTAGAGGCCGAGGACAGGGAGGCACCGGGGAGCTGTTTTTT.

V gene TRBV7-9 combines with J gene TRBJ1-4; TRBD1 aligns across 7 bases. This CDR3 is built from 15 residues. V lost 5 bases, J lost 5 bases, and 8 bases stayed unmatched. Germline lookup yields CDR1 SEHNR and CDR2 FQNEAQ (reference sequence). The CDR3 loop reads CASSGYRGGNEKLFF. CDR3 coding DNA: TGTGCCAGCAGCGGATACAGGGGAGGGAATGAAAAACTGTTTTTT.

This clonotype has just a few counts. The chain has TRBV6-2 or TRBV6-3 and TRBJ2-1, with 9 bases fitting TRBD2. The germline gives CDR1 MNHEY, CDR2 SVGEGT. The CDR3 runs to 19 residues. The ends lost 2 bases at V and 1 base at J; junction bases unmatched: 12. CDR3 DNA sequence: TGTGCCAGCAGTTACGATGTCGAGCGGGAGGTGTTTTCCTACAATGAGCAGTTCTTC. This codes for CASSYDVEREVFSYNEQFF.

This clonotype was seen more than once but under ten times. CDR3 coding DNA: TGTGCCACCCGACAGGGTCAAGAGACCCAGTACTTC. It yields the protein CATRQGQETQYF. V usage is TRBV10-3 and J usage is TRBJ2-5, with 7 positions matching TRBD1. Germline trimming cut 10 bases from V and 2 bases from J; bases unmatched to any gene: 4. The length of the CDR3 is 12 residues. Germline lookup yields CDR1 ENHRY and CDR2 SYGVKD.

This chain connects TRBV29-1 to TRBJ2-7, with 10 bases aligning to TRBD2. CDR1 SQVTM and CDR2 ANQGSEA come from the germline V gene. The length of the CDR3 is 13 residues. The trim removed 6 bases at V and 8 bases at J, leaving 10 bases unmatched. The CDR3 spells CSVSGTSEMKQYF. The CDR3 nucleotides are TGCAGCGTGTCCGGGACTAGCGAGATGAAGCAGTACTTC.

This chain connects TRBV20-1 to TRBJ1-3, with D tentatively TRBD1 (6 bases). Germline CDR1 and CDR2: DFQATT and SNEGSKA (reference sequence). Trimming took off 4 bases at V and 0 bases at J, with 13 bases between the two ends. CDR3 length equals 15 residues. Written as DNA, the CDR3 is TGCAGTGCTAAATCTCCGACAGGCTCTGGAAACACCATATATTTT. As protein: CSAKSPTGSGNTIYF.

The chain uses TRBV27 and TRBJ1-2; TRBD1 matches at 10 bases. Germline V CDR1 and CDR2: MNHEY, SMNVEV (reference sequence). The CDR3 sequence is 13 residues long. V gave up 6 bases and J gave up 6 bases; unmatched junction bases: 4. The DNA for the CDR3 is TGTGCCAGCAGCCCCGACAGGGGGCATGGCTACACCTTC. Translating gives CASSPDRGHGYTF.

The sample holds a few counts of this clonotype. This chain joins TRBV11-3 and TRBJ1-2, with 7 positions matching TRBD1. Germline CDR1 and CDR2: SGHNT and YENEEA. The V and J ends lost 6 bases and 4 bases, in that order; junction bases with no gene match: 11. This CDR3 is 15 amino acids long. CDR3 sequence reads: CASSPDGTVTYGYTF. CDR3 coding DNA: TGTGCCAGCAGTCCAGACGGGACAGTGACCTATGGCTACACCTTC.

The gene calls are TRBV29-1 and TRBJ2-3; maybe TRBD1 (5 bases). The CDR3 loop spans 14 amino acids. V gave up 5 bases and J gave up 0 bases, with 12 bases separating them. CDR1 and CDR2 from the germline V gene are SQVTM and ANQGSEA. In DNA, the CDR3 is TGCAGCGTTAGGCGGACAACTAGCACAGATACGCAGTATTTT. It is translated as CSVRRTTSTDTQYF.

A few counts support this clonotype. The chain uses TRBV5-4 and TRBJ2-2; D unclear. The CDR3 consists of 14 residues. V lost 2 bases, J lost 6 bases, and 11 bases lay in between. Germline V gives CDR1 SGHNT, CDR2 YYREEE (reference sequence). CDR3 nucleotides: TGTGCCAGCAGCTTCGGGTCTAACCCCGGGGAGCTGTTTTTT. This codes for CASSFGSNPGELFF. The full variable domain, completed using reference TRBV5-4 and TRBJ2-2, is ETGVTQSPTHLIKTRGQQVTLRCSSQSGHNTVSWYQQALGQGPQFIFQYYREEENGRGNFPPRFSGLQFPNYSSELNVNALELDDSALYLCASSFGSNPGELFFGEGSRLTVL.

This clonotype was recorded at least ten times. The rearrangement uses TRBV7-9 and TRBJ2-1; 12 nucleotides agree with TRBD2. Germline values: CDR1 SEHNR, CDR2 FQNEAQ (reference sequence). V was clipped by 5 bases and J by 8 bases; unmatched bases: 10. This CDR3 comprises 16 residues. DNA for the CDR3: TGTGCCAGCAGCACCAATCTAGCGGGAGGGCCCGATGAGCAGTTCTTC. This translates into CASSTNLAGGPDEQFF.

This clonotype was counted many times. The rearrangement links TRBV7-2 to TRBJ2-2; D is unclear. V was clipped by 1 base and J by 1 base, with 4 bases between them. The CDR3 loop spans 14 amino acids. Germline V gives CDR1 SGHTA, CDR2 FQGNSA. The CDR3 reads CASSLEGNTGELFF. The CDR3 coding sequence is TGTGCCAGCAGCTTAGAGGGGAACACCGGGGAGCTGTTTTTT.

This clonotype was observed at least ten times. V gene TRBV2 combines with J gene TRBJ2-2; 7 positions match TRBD1. Losses at the gene ends were 6 bases for V and 4 bases for J; bases not matched to a gene: 8. Germline CDR1 and CDR2: SNHLY and FYNNEI. This CDR3 is built from 15 residues. The CDR3 loop reads CASRVQGYATGELFF. CDR3 coding DNA: TGTGCCAGCAGGGTACAGGGGTACGCCACCGGGGAGCTGTTTTTT. Based on the CDR3 plus reference TRBV2 and TRBJ2-2, the full variable domain is EPEVTQTPSHQVTQMGQEVILRCVPISNHLYFYWYRQILGQKVEFLVSFYNNEISEKSEIFDDQFSVERPDGSNFTLKIRSTKLEDSAMYFCASRVQGYATGELFFGEGSRLTVL.

CDR3 in amino acids: CASSLWELGYTF. CDR3 sequence (DNA): TGTGCCAGCAGCTTATGGGAACTCGGCTACACCTTC. The rearrangement uses TRBV7-2 and TRBJ1-2, with unresolved D. Between the trimmed V and J ends, which lost 2 bases and 8 bases, there was a span of 9 bases. This CDR3 spans 12 amino acids. The germline V gene has CDR1 SGHTA and CDR2 FQGNSA.

The V call is TRBV5-4, the J call TRBJ1-1; 8 positions agree with TRBD1. Germline trimming cut 5 bases from V and 3 bases from J; bases unmatched to any gene: 6. The CDR3 totals 14 residues. Germline values: CDR1 SGHNT, CDR2 YYREEE (reference sequence). The CDR3 nucleotides are TGTGCCAGCAGTCAGGGGGCAATGGACACTGAAGCTTTCTTT. This codes for CASSQGAMDTEAFF.

This chain joins TRBV7-2 and TRBJ2-3; maybe TRBD2 (6 bases). The germline gives CDR1 SGHTA, CDR2 FQGNSA. Trimming pared 5 bases from V and 9 bases from J, leaving 12 bases between. This CDR3 has 12 residues. The CDR3 DNA follows: TGTGCCAGCAGCACCCTAGCGCGGACGCAGTATTTT. The encoded protein is CASSTLARTQYF.

This clonotype came up many times. For the CDR3, the DNA is TGTGCCAGCAGTCTTCCCAGGGAATATAGCAATCAGCCCCAGCATTTT. This gives the protein CASSLPREYSNQPQHF. The chain combines TRBV12-3 or TRBV12-4 with TRBJ1-5; D may be TRBD1 (5 bases). The CDR3 is 16 amino acids. V gave up 5 bases and J gave up 0 bases, with 14 bases separating them.

This clonotype was recorded only once. The rearrangement uses TRBV6-1 and TRBJ1-5, with 8 bases fitting TRBD1. Germline V CDR1 and CDR2: MNHNS, SASEGT. The CDR3 has 19 amino acids. V lost 6 bases, J lost 0 bases, and 16 bases stayed unmatched. CDR3 residues: CASRGSRDRNVYSNQPQHF. The CDR3 nucleotides read TGTGCCAGCAGAGGATCCCGGGACAGGAACGTATATAGCAATCAGCCCCAGCATTTT.

This clonotype was seen only a few times. The CDR3 DNA reads as TGTGCCAGCAGCCGAGCGGGAGGTTCCGGCATTCAGTACTTC. The encoded protein is CASSRAGGSGIQYF. The chain joins TRBV14 to TRBJ2-4, with 9 bases that match TRBD2. Germline loops: CDR1 SGHDN, CDR2 FVKESK. The CDR3 is 14 residues long. V shed 4 bases and J 9 bases; nucleotides not matched to a gene: 7.

The V gene is TRBV10-3, the J gene TRBJ2-5; D remains unclear. CDR1 and CDR2 from the germline V gene are ENHRY and SYGVKD. V was clipped by 2 bases and J by 2 bases, with 6 bases between them. The CDR3 has 13 residues. Here the CDR3 reads CAISERSQETQYF. CDR3 nucleotides: TGTGCCATCAGTGAGAGGTCTCAAGAGACCCAGTACTTC.

The chain has TRBV5-1 and TRBJ2-3; either TRBD1 or TRBD2 may supply D (5 bases each). CDR1 and CDR2 (germline): SGHRS, YFSETQ. The CDR3 is 13 residues long. Trimming cost V 2 bases and J 5 bases, with 9 bases left between them. CDR3 DNA: TGCGCCAGCAGCTTCAGGGAGAAAGATACGCAGTATTTT. It encodes CASSFREKDTQYF. Filled out from reference TRBV5-1 and TRBJ2-3, the complete variable domain reads KAGVTQTPRYLIKTRGQQVTLSCSPISGHRSVSWYQQTPGQGLQFLFEYFSETQRNKGNFPGRFSGRQFSNSRSEMNVSTLELGDSALYLCASSFREKDTQYFGPGTRLTVL.

The rearrangement uses TRBV25-1 and TRBJ1-1; the match to TRBD1 covers 7 bases. After removal of 5 bases from V and 4 bases from J, the junction contained 13 bases not matched to a gene. Germline V gene data show CDR1 as MGHDK and CDR2 as SYGVNS. The CDR3 runs to 16 residues. The chain's CDR3 is CASSLRGIEEGTEAFF. CDR3 in DNA: TGTGCCAGCAGTCTCAGGGGGATCGAGGAAGGCACTGAAGCTTTCTTT.